At least ten counts were recorded for the clone carrying this TCR beta chain. The antigen is unknown. This record comes from a study of neurological immune-mediated disorders. Study outcomes and limitations: Phylogenetic grouping assigned the repertoires of 18 of 34 multiple sclerosis patients to a single related-CDR3 cluster, representing a possible signature.

The unsorted libraries originated from 2 million PBMCs kept at -80 C. The cDNA was generated through 5'RACE incorporating 10-nucleotide random UMIs. TCRdb re-derived calls from the 5' RACE reads in MiXCR, one entry per CDR3 protein. The sample has about 78,000 distinct CDR3 sequences, 5% to 5.5% seen once. The sequence came from a woman in her twenties or thirties with multiple sclerosis. The material sequenced was PBMCs.

The CDR3: CASSYTMRGQGQETQYF. The CDR3 DNA follows: TGCGCCAGCAGCTACACTATGAGGGGGCAAGGGCAAGAGACCCAGTACTTC. V is TRBV5-1 and J is TRBJ2-5; the match to TRBD1 covers 7 bases. This CDR3 has 17 residues. J gave up 2 bases and V 3 bases, and 13 bases lay outside the gene matches. Germline V gene sequence: CDR1 SGHRS, CDR2 YFSETQ. The full variable domain, completed using reference TRBV5-1 and TRBJ2-5, is KAGVTQTPRYLIKTRGQQVTLSCSPISGHRSVSWYQQTPGQGLQFLFEYFSETQRNKGNFPGRFSGRQFSNSRSEMNVSTLELGDSALYLCASSYTMRGQGQETQYFGPGTRLLVL.